The rows below give T cell receptor beta chains drawn from one sample of a study of blood T cell repertoires in COVID-19. The assay was immunoSEQ multiplex PCR, and TCRdb's table has in-frame clones only and misses some. The sample has 65,000 to 80,000 clones, around 80% seen once. The sequenced sample consisted of peripheral blood. Receptors originate from a human donor in a cohort sampled during active COVID-19. Each CDR3 is given with its conserved first and last residue. Fields, in order: clone size, J gene, D gene, V gene, CDR3 DNA, CDR3 protein. A D gene is named only where the DNA matches it firmly. The listing skips clone size in some rows; elsewhere it reads once, few, many or a size class.

abundance: NA
j_gene: TRBJ1-4
d_gene: TRBD1
v_gene: TRBV4-2
CDR3nt: TGTGCCAGCAGCCAAAACAGGGGAACTAATGAAAAACTGTTTTTT
CDR3aa: CASSQNRGTNEKLFF

abundance: once
j_gene: TRBJ1-1
d_gene: NA
v_gene: TRBV27
CDR3nt: TGTGCCAGCAGTTTTGGGGGGGCAAACACTGAAGCTTTCTTT
CDR3aa: CASSFGGANTEAFF

abundance: NA
j_gene: TRBJ2-1
d_gene: NA
v_gene: TRBV3-1/TRBV3-2
CDR3nt: TGTGCCTGCATGGGGGGGCGATCCTACAATGAGCAGTTCTTC
CDR3aa: CACMGGRSYNEQFF

abundance: NA
j_gene: TRBJ1-5
d_gene: NA
v_gene: TRBV4-2
CDR3nt: TGTGCCAGCAGCCACGGCGGGGGCAGGGAGGAAGTAGATAGGCAGCCCCAGCATTTT
CDR3aa: CASSHGGGREEVDRQPQHF

abundance: NA
j_gene: TRBJ2-4
d_gene: TRBD2
v_gene: TRBV15
CDR3nt: TGTGCCACCAGCAGAGGAACGGGGGGGAACATTCAGTACTTC
CDR3aa: CATSRGTGGNIQYF

abundance: NA
j_gene: TRBJ1-4
d_gene: NA
v_gene: TRBV29-1
CDR3nt: TGCAGCGTAACCGGGTCTGGTAATGAAAAACTGTTTTTT
CDR3aa: CSVTGSGNEKLFF

abundance: NA
j_gene: TRBJ1-6
d_gene: TRBD1
v_gene: TRBV27
CDR3nt: TGTGCCAGCAGTTTATCTAGACAGGGGCCCTATAATTCACCCCTCCACTTT
CDR3aa: CASSLSRQGPYNSPLHF

abundance: NA
j_gene: TRBJ2-7
d_gene: TRBD1
v_gene: TRBV29-1
CDR3nt: TGCAGCGCCCACGGGGACAGGGGTATTTACGAGCAGTACTTC
CDR3aa: CSAHGDRGIYEQYF

abundance: NA
j_gene: TRBJ2-6
d_gene: NA
v_gene: TRBV20-1
CDR3nt: TGCAGTGCTAGTTCGGGGTTTGGGGCCAACGTCCTGACTTTC
CDR3aa: CSASSGFGANVLTF

abundance: NA
j_gene: TRBJ1-4
d_gene: NA
v_gene: TRBV2
CDR3nt: TGTGCCAGCAGACCTCAGGGCGCAACTAATGAAAAACTGTTTTTT
CDR3aa: CASRPQGATNEKLFF

abundance: many
j_gene: TRBJ1-2
d_gene: NA
v_gene: TRBV19
CDR3nt: TGTGCCAGTGGGGCCGGAACAGTCTATGGCTACACCTTC
CDR3aa: CASGAGTVYGYTF

abundance: many
j_gene: TRBJ1-5
d_gene: TRBD1
v_gene: TRBV19
CDR3nt: TGTGCCAGTCGACAGGGGAGGAATTTGCCCCAGCATTTT
CDR3aa: CASRQGRNLPQHF

abundance: NA
j_gene: TRBJ2-2
d_gene: TRBD2
v_gene: TRBV4-2
CDR3nt: TGTGCCAGCAGCCAAGAGGGACTAGTATCTGGGGAGCTGTTTTTT
CDR3aa: CASSQEGLVSGELFF

abundance: NA
j_gene: TRBJ1-6
d_gene: NA
v_gene: TRBV19
CDR3nt: TGTGCCAGTAGTGTGTCTCGGAATTCACCCCTCCACTTT
CDR3aa: CASSVSRNSPLHF

abundance: NA
j_gene: TRBJ2-7
d_gene: TRBD1
v_gene: TRBV9
CDR3nt: TGTGCCAGCAGCGTAGGGGGGACAGGCTCCGTTTCCTACGAGCAGTACTTC
CDR3aa: CASSVGGTGSVSYEQYF

abundance: once
j_gene: TRBJ2-5
d_gene: NA
v_gene: TRBV5-1
CDR3nt: TGCGCCAGCAGCTTGGAGACCACAGGGGAGACCCAGTACTTC
CDR3aa: CASSLETTGETQYF

abundance: NA
j_gene: TRBJ1-1
d_gene: TRBD1
v_gene: TRBV9
CDR3nt: TGTGCCAGCAGCAAAACAGGGGCACCCAGCACTGAAGCTTTCTTT
CDR3aa: CASSKTGAPSTEAFF

abundance: NA
j_gene: TRBJ2-6
d_gene: NA
v_gene: TRBV19
CDR3nt: TGTGCCAGTAGTCCCCTACCGTCCAACGTCCTGACTTTC
CDR3aa: CASSPLPSNVLTF

abundance: NA
j_gene: TRBJ1-4
d_gene: NA
v_gene: TRBV6-1
CDR3nt: TGTGCCAGCAGTGAAAAGAGAAGTGAAAAACTGTTTTTT
CDR3aa: CASSEKRSEKLFF

abundance: NA
j_gene: TRBJ2-3
d_gene: TRBD2
v_gene: TRBV20-1
CDR3nt: TGCAGTGCTAGTGTCGGGGGGGCGGGCACAGATACGCAGTATTTT
CDR3aa: CSASVGGAGTDTQYF

abundance: NA
j_gene: TRBJ1-2
d_gene: TRBD1
v_gene: TRBV19
CDR3nt: TGTGCCAGCCATCCGTCGGACAGGGGGAACTATGGCTACACCTTC
CDR3aa: CASHPSDRGNYGYTF

abundance: NA
j_gene: TRBJ2-2
d_gene: NA
v_gene: TRBV2
CDR3nt: TGTGCCAGCAGTGTCAGGGCCGCGAGGGAGCTGTTTTTT
CDR3aa: CASSVRAARELFF

abundance: NA
j_gene: TRBJ2-2
d_gene: NA
v_gene: TRBV11-3
CDR3nt: TGTGCCAGCAGCCCAATGGCCGGGTTCACCGGGGAGCTGTTTTTT
CDR3aa: CASSPMAGFTGELFF

abundance: once
j_gene: TRBJ2-7
d_gene: NA
v_gene: TRBV3-1/TRBV3-2
CDR3nt: TGTGCCAGCAGCGCTACTAGTTTCGAGCAGTACTTC
CDR3aa: CASSATSFEQYF

abundance: NA
j_gene: TRBJ2-2
d_gene: NA
v_gene: TRBV28
CDR3nt: TGTGCCAGCAGTTTACGGGGGGCAGGCACCGGGGAGCTGTTTTTT
CDR3aa: CASSLRGAGTGELFF

abundance: NA
j_gene: TRBJ2-3
d_gene: TRBD2
v_gene: TRBV5-1
CDR3nt: TGCGCCAGCAGCTCACGGACTAGTCCAGATACGCAGTATTTT
CDR3aa: CASSSRTSPDTQYF

abundance: NA
j_gene: TRBJ1-2
d_gene: NA
v_gene: TRBV2
CDR3nt: TGTGCCAGCAGTCCCCAGGGGCCTGGTGGCTACACCTTC
CDR3aa: CASSPQGPGGYTF

abundance: NA
j_gene: TRBJ1-1
d_gene: NA
v_gene: TRBV19
CDR3nt: TGTGCCAGTAGTATATCAGGGGCCGTGAACACTGAAGCTTTCTTT
CDR3aa: CASSISGAVNTEAFF

abundance: few
j_gene: TRBJ2-3
d_gene: NA
v_gene: TRBV5-1
CDR3nt: TGCGCCAGCAGGCAGGGCGGGGGCTATGATACGCAGTATTTT
CDR3aa: CASRQGGGYDTQYF

abundance: NA
j_gene: TRBJ2-7
d_gene: TRBD1
v_gene: TRBV3-1/TRBV3-2
CDR3nt: TGTGCCAGCAGTCTCGACAGGGCCGAGCAGTACTTC
CDR3aa: CASSLDRAEQYF

abundance: NA
j_gene: TRBJ2-7
d_gene: TRBD1
v_gene: TRBV6-5
CDR3nt: TGTGCCAGCCTCTCCGGGACAGTGTCCTACGAGCAGTACTTC
CDR3aa: CASLSGTVSYEQYF

abundance: NA
j_gene: TRBJ2-7
d_gene: TRBD1
v_gene: TRBV5-4
CDR3nt: TGTGCCAGCAGCTCCGGGACAGGGAATGAGCAGTACTTC
CDR3aa: CASSSGTGNEQYF

abundance: NA
j_gene: TRBJ2-1
d_gene: TRBD2
v_gene: TRBV7-9
CDR3nt: TGTGCCAGCAGCTTACTAGCGGGGGCCTACAATGAGCAGTTCTTC
CDR3aa: CASSLLAGAYNEQFF

abundance: NA
j_gene: TRBJ1-5
d_gene: NA
v_gene: TRBV28
CDR3nt: TGTGCCAGCAGTCGTAGCAATCAGCCCCAGCATTTT
CDR3aa: CASSRSNQPQHF

abundance: NA
j_gene: TRBJ1-4
d_gene: NA
v_gene: TRBV2
CDR3nt: TGTGCCAGCAGCCGACAGGCCAGGGATGAAAAACTGTTTTTT
CDR3aa: CASSRQARDEKLFF

abundance: once
j_gene: TRBJ1-5
d_gene: NA
v_gene: TRBV19
CDR3nt: TGTGCCAGTAGTATCCAGGGTCGCTATGATCAGCCCCAGCATTTT
CDR3aa: CASSIQGRYDQPQHF

abundance: NA
j_gene: TRBJ1-2
d_gene: NA
v_gene: TRBV27
CDR3nt: TGTGCCAGCAGCTCCTGGGGCAGGGGTGGCTATGGCTACACCTTC
CDR3aa: CASSSWGRGGYGYTF

abundance: NA
j_gene: TRBJ2-3
d_gene: NA
v_gene: TRBV7-2
CDR3nt: TGTGCCAGCAGCCCGTCTAGGGGGGGGTTGGATACGCAGTATTTT
CDR3aa: CASSPSRGGLDTQYF

abundance: NA
j_gene: TRBJ2-2
d_gene: NA
v_gene: TRBV5-4
CDR3nt: TGTGCCAGCAGCGCCCAAAATAGCGGCACCGGGGAGCTGTTTTTT
CDR3aa: CASSAQNSGTGELFF

abundance: once
j_gene: TRBJ1-5
d_gene: NA
v_gene: TRBV18
CDR3nt: TGTGCCAGCTCACCTGACAGGAAGGTCAATCAGCCCCAGCATTTT
CDR3aa: CASSPDRKVNQPQHF

abundance: NA
j_gene: TRBJ1-5
d_gene: TRBD1
v_gene: TRBV7-9
CDR3nt: TGTGCCAGCAGGCAGGGGGCGAATCAGCCCCAGCATTTT
CDR3aa: CASRQGANQPQHF

abundance: NA
j_gene: TRBJ2-2
d_gene: NA
v_gene: TRBV21-1
CDR3nt: TGTGCCAGCAGCAAAGTAGGCGAGCGGGGCACTGGGGAGCTGTTTTTT
CDR3aa: CASSKVGERGTGELFF